This is a list of T cell receptor beta chains from one sample in a study of T-cell reconstitution after alpha-beta-depleted transplantation in children. TCRdb fed the PCR reads into MiXCR, producing one record per CDR3 protein. The table has roughly 400,000 distinct CDR3 sequences, over 40% seen once. Sequences were derived from PBMCs, sampled before TCRalphabeta/CD19-depleted stem cell transplant. Every receptor here comes from a girl aged 2-10 years with aplastic anemia, due to receive a stem cell transplant. The CDR3 runs from the conserved cysteine through the conserved F or W. Fields, in order: V gene, J gene, CDR3 protein.

>TRBV15|TRBJ2-1
CATSRDRGGRSGRTNEQFF
>TRBV7-7|TRBJ2-1
CASSFGDRGIYNEQFF
>TRBV20-1|TRBJ2-5
CSARGGKETQYF
>TRBV7-2|TRBJ2-2
CASSLVPGPWGTGELFF
>TRBV7-2|TRBJ2-7
CASSLGGQEQYF
>TRBV27|TRBJ2-1
CASSSGTKLAGGNNEQFF
>TRBV5-1|TRBJ1-4
CASSPGTGGIMMKLFF
>TRBV3-1|TRBJ2-5
CASSLRTSGGETQYF
>TRBV6-5|TRBJ2-5
CASSLPGGKTQYF
>TRBV11-1|TRBJ2-1
CASSYDSPLTRSSYNEQFF
>TRBV4-1|TRBJ2-1
CASSQEQTSGKREQFF
>TRBV4-1|TRBJ2-7
CASSQGEGERVGEQYF
>TRBV29-1|TRBJ2-3
CSVPGHLFTDTQYF
>TRBV7-2|TRBJ1-5
CASSLPNWALTNQPQHF
>TRBV27|TRBJ1-1
CASSLRGVGTEAFF
>TRBV2|TRBJ2-7
CASSEPAPRVDEQYF
>TRBV6-1|TRBJ1-1
CASRRQGGTEAFF
>TRBV7-9|TRBJ1-5
CASSLQSGVSNQPQHF
>TRBV20-1|TRBJ2-1
CSARGREGRYNEQFF
>TRBV29-1|TRBJ2-1
CSAPGTQLDNEQFF
>TRBV10-3|TRBJ1-1
CAISEPSRQGMNTEAFF
>TRBV12-3/TRBV12-4|TRBJ1-2
CASSSRASRAYGYTF